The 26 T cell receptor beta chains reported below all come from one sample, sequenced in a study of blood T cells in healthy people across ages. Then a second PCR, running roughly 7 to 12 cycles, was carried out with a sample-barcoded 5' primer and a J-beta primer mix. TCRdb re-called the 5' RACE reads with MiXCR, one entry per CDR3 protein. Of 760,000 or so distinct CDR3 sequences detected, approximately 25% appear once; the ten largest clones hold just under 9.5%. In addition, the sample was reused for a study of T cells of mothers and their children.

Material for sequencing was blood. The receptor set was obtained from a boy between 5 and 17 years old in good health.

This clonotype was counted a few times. This chain's CDR3 is CASSQGGGTLYEQYF. In DNA form, the CDR3 reads TGTGCCAGCAGCCAAGGGGGAGGAACCCTCTACGAGCAGTACTTC. J is TRBJ2-7 and V is TRBV9, with D perhaps given as TRBD1 or TRBD2 (6 bases each). V was clipped by 4 bases and J by 3 bases, with 17 bases between them. Per germline, CDR1 SGDLS and CDR2 YYNGEE. CDR3 length equals 15 residues.

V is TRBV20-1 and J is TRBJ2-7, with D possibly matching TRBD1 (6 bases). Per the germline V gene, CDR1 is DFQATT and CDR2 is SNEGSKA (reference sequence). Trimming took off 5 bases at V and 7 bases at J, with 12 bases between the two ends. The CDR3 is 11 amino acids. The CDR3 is CSAGPDREQYF. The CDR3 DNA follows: TGCAGTGCTGGGCCAGACAGGGAGCAGTACTTC.

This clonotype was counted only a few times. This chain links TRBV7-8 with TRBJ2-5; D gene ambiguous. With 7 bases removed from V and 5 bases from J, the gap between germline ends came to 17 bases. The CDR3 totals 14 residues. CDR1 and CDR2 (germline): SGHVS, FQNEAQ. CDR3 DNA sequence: TGTGCCAGCATCCCAGGAGTGTATTTGGAGACCCAGTACTTC. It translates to CASIPGVYLETQYF.

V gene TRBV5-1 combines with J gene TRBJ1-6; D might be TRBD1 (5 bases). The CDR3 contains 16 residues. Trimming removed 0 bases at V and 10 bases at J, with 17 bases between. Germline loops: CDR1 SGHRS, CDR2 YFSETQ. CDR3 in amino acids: CASSLAGWDGRSPLHF. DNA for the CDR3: TGCGCCAGCAGCTTGGCCGGGTGGGACGGAAGGTCACCCCTCCACTTT.

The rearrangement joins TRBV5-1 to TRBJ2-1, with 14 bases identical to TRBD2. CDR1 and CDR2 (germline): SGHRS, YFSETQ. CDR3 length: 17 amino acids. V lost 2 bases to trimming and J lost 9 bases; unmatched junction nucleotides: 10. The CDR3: CASSLDRLAGGPSEQFF. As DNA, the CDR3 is TGCGCCAGCAGCTTAGACCGACTAGCGGGAGGGCCCAGTGAGCAGTTCTTC.

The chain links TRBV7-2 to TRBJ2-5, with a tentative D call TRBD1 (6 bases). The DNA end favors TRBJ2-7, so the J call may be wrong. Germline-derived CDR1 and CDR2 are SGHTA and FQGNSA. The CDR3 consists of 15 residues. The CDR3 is CASSSRGPPSYEQYF. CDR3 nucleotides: TGTGCCAGCAGCTCCAGGGGACCGCCTTCCTACGAGCAGTACTTC.

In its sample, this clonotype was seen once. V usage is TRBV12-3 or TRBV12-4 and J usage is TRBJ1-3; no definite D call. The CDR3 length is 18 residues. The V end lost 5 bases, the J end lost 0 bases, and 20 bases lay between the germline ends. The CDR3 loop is CASSAFIGIANSGNTIYF. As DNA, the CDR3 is TGTGCCAGCAGTGCATTTATCGGGATAGCTAACTCTGGAAACACCATATATTTT.

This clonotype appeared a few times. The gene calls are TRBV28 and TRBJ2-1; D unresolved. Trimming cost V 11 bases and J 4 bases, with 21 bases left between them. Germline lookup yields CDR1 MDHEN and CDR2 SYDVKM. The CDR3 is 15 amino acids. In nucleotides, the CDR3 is TGTGCCGGCGGTCCCCGCGGTGTCCTGTACAATGAGCAGTTCTTC. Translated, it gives CAGGPRGVLYNEQFF. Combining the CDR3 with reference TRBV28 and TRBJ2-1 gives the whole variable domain DVKVTQSSRYLVKRTGEKVFLECVQDMDHENMFWYRQDPGLGLRLIYFSYDVKMKEKGDIPEGYSVSREKKERFSLILESASTNQTSMYLCAGGPRGVLYNEQFFGPGTRLTVL.

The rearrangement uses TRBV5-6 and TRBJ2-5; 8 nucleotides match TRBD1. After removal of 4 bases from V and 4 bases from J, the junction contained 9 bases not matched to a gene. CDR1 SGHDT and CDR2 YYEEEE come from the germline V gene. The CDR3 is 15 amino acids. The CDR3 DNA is TGTGCCAGCAGCCAGTTGGCAGGGGGCGGAGAGACCCAGTACTTC. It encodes CASSQLAGGGETQYF.

CDR3: CASSDGAGGNNEQFF. The CDR3 DNA sequence: TGTGCCAGCAGTGACGGCGCGGGAGGGAACAATGAGCAGTTCTTC. The rearrangement links TRBV6-4 to TRBJ2-1; TRBD2 agrees at 9 bases. V was clipped by 2 bases and J by 5 bases; unmatched bases: 4. This CDR3 comprises 15 residues. From germline, CDR1 is MRHNA and CDR2 SNTAGT.

In DNA form, the CDR3 reads TGTGCCAGCAGCTTAGCGTACGCGGGGCAAACCTACGAGCAGTACTTC. Translation: CASSLAYAGQTYEQYF. The rearrangement uses TRBV7-6 and TRBJ2-5, with D perhaps TRBD2 (6 bases). The DNA end favors TRBJ2-7, so the J call may be wrong. Germline lookup yields CDR1 SGHVS and CDR2 FNYEAQ. This CDR3 is built from 16 residues.

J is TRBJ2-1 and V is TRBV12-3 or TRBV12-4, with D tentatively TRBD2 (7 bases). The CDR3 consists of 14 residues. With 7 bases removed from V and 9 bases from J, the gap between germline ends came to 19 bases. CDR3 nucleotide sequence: TGTGCCAGCATTATAGTGGGGGGGCCTACTGAGCAGTTCTTC. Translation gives CASIIVGGPTEQFF.

CDR3 amino acids: CASSHGITYEQYF. The CDR3 nucleotides are TGTGCCAGCAGTCACGGGATCACCTACGAGCAGTACTTC. The chain carries TRBV11-1 and TRBJ2-7, with a weak D call TRBD2 (5 bases). The CDR3 covers 13 residues. Per the germline V gene, CDR1 is SGHAT and CDR2 is FQDESV (reference sequence). Trimming removed 6 bases at V and 2 bases at J, with 11 bases between.

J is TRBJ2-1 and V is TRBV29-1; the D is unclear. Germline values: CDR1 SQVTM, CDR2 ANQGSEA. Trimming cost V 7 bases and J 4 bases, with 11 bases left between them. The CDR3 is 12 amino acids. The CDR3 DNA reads TGCAGCGCCGAGCTCGCATACAATGAGCAGTTCTTC. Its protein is CSAELAYNEQFF.

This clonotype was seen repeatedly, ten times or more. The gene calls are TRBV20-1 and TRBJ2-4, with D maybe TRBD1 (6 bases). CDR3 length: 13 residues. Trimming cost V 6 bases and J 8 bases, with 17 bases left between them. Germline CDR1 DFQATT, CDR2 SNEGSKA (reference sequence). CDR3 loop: CSATTGSIDIQYF. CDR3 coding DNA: TGCAGTGCCACCACAGGGAGTATTGACATTCAGTACTTC.

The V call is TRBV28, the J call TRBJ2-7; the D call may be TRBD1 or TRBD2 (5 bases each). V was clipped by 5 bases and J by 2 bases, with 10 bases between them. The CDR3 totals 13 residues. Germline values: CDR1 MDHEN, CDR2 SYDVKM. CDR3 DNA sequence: TGTGCCAGCAGTGCTCTGGGGGCCTACGAGCAGTACTTC. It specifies CASSALGAYEQYF. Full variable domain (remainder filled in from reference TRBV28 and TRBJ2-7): DVKVTQSSRYLVKRTGEKVFLECVQDMDHENMFWYRQDPGLGLRLIYFSYDVKMKEKGDIPEGYSVSREKKERFSLILESASTNQTSMYLCASSALGAYEQYFGPGTRLTVT.

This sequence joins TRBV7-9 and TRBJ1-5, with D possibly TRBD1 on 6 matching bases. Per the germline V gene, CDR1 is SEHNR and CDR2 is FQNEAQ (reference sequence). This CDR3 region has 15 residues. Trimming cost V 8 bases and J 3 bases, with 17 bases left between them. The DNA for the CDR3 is TGTGCCAGCTCTAACGCAGGGGCGGACAATCAGCCCCAGCATTTT. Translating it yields CASSNAGADNQPQHF.

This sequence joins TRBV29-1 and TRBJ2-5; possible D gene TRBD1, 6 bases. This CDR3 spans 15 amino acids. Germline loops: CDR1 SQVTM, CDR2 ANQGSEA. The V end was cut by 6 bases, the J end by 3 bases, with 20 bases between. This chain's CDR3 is CSVTGSYRVEETQYF. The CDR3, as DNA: TGCAGCGTGACCGGGTCGTACAGGGTCGAAGAGACCCAGTACTTC.

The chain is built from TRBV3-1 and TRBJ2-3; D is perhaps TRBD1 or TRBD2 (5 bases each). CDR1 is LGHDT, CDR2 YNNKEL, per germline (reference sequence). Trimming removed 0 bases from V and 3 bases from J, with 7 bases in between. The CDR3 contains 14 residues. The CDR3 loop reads CASSQDWGTDTQYF. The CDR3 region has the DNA TGTGCCAGCAGCCAAGATTGGGGGACAGATACGCAGTATTTT.

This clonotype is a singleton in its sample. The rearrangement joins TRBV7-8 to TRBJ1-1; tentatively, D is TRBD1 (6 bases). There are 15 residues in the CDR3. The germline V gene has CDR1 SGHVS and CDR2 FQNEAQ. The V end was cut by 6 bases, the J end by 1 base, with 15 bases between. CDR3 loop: CASRPRGLPNTEAFF. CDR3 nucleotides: TGTGCCAGCAGGCCACGGGGGCTACCGAACACTGAAGCTTTCTTT.

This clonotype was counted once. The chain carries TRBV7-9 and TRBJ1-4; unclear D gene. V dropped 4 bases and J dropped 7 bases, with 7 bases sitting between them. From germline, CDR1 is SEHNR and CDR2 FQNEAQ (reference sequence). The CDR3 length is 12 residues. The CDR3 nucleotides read TGTGCCAGCAGCTCCAGTAGTGAAAAACTGTTTTTT. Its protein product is CASSSSSEKLFF. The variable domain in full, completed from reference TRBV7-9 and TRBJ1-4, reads DTGVSQNPRHKITKRGQNVTFRCDPISEHNRLYWYRQTLGQGPEFLTYFQNEAQLEKSRLLSDRFSAERPKGSFSTLEIQRTEQGDSAMYLCASSSSSEKLFFGSGTQLSVL.

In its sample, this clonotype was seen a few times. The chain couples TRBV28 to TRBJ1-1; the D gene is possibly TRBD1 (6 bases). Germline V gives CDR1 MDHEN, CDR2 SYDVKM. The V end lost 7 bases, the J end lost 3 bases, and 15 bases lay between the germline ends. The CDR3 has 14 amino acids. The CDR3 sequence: CASNVHRDDTEAFF. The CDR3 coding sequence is TGTGCCAGCAACGTGCACAGGGACGACACTGAAGCTTTCTTT.

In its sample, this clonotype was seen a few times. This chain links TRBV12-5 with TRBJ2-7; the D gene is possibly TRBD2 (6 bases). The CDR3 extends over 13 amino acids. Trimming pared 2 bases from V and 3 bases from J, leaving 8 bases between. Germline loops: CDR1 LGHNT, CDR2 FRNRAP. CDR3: CASGLFGGYEQYF. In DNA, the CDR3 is TGTGCTAGTGGTTTGTTCGGGGGCTACGAGCAGTACTTC.

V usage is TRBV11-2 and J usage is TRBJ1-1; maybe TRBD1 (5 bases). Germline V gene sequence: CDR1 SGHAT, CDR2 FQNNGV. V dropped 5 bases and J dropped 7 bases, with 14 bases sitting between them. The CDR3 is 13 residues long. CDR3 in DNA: TGTGCCAGCAGCAACAATAGACAGTTTGAAGCTTTCTTT. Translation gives CASSNNRQFEAFF.

As DNA, the CDR3 is TGTGGGGTGACGAGCTCCTACAATGAGCAGTTCTTC. Its protein product is CGVTSSYNEQFF. V is TRBV6-5 and J is TRBJ2-1; unclear D gene. Germline loops: CDR1 MNHEY, CDR2 SVGAGI. The CDR3 length is 12 residues.

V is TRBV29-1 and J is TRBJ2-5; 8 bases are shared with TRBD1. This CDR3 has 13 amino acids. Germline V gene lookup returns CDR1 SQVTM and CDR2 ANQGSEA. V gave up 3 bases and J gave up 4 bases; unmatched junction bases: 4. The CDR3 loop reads CSVEAGGLETQYF. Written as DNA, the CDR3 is TGCAGCGTTGAGGCAGGGGGCTTAGAGACCCAGTACTTC.